The 22 T cell receptor beta chains listed next were all sequenced from one sample in a study of blood T cell repertoires in COVID-19. The data were produced by immunoSEQ multiplex PCR, yet TCRdb's version contains in-frame clones alone and is incomplete. Of around 200,000 clones in the sample, about 83% were seen once. The sample taken for sequencing was peripheral blood. Every receptor here comes from a woman in her 30s with COVID-19, enrolled during active disease.

The J gene is TRBJ1-6, the V gene TRBV9, with 7 bases fitting TRBD1. CDR1 and CDR2 from the germline V gene are SGDLS and YYNGEE. V dropped 4 bases and J dropped 5; count of bases not matched to a gene: 3. CDR3 length: 14 amino acids. The CDR3 region has the DNA TGTGCCAGCAGCCTGGGACAGAATAATTCACCCCTCCACTTT. Its translation: CASSLGQNNSPLHF.

The rearrangement links TRBV18 to TRBJ2-7; possibly TRBD2 for D (6 bases). V was cut by 1 base and J by 3 bases, with 10 bases left in between. Looked up from germline, CDR1 is KGHSH and CDR2 is LQKENI. The CDR3 totals 14 residues. The DNA for the CDR3 is TGTGCCAGCTCACCACTAGCGGACCTCTACGAGCAGTACTTC. The encoded protein is CASSPLADLYEQYF.

This rearrangement joins TRBV4-3 to TRBJ2-1; D is possibly TRBD1 (6 bases). CDR1 and CDR2 from the germline V gene are LGHNA and YSLEER. The V end lost 4 bases, the J end lost 6 bases, and 31 bases lay between the germline ends. The CDR3 totals 20 residues. CDR3 sequence reads: CASSRIHEGHGLSYRNEQFF. CDR3 in DNA: TGCGCCAGCAGCCGAATACATGAGGGACACGGGTTGAGTTACCGCAATGAGCAGTTCTTC.

Only a few counts were recorded for this clone. The genes are TRBV6-6 and TRBJ1-5; D gene unclear. There are 16 residues in the CDR3. Germline loops: CDR1 MNHNY, CDR2 SVGAGI (reference sequence). Trimming took off 6 bases at V and 0 bases at J, with 15 bases between the two ends. The CDR3 loop is CASRIGGRDSNQPQHF. Written as DNA, the CDR3 is TGTGCCAGCAGGATTGGAGGGCGGGATAGCAATCAGCCCCAGCATTTT.

The chain has TRBV5-4 and TRBJ2-3; 14 nucleotides line up with TRBD2. The CDR3 is 17 residues long. The germline V gene has CDR1 SGHNT and CDR2 YYREEE (reference sequence). Losses at the gene ends were 3 bases for V and 2 bases for J; bases not matched to a gene: 5. The CDR3 nucleotides are TGTGCCAGCAGCTCGAAGACTAGCGGGGGGGCCACAGATACGCAGTATTTT. It yields the protein CASSSKTSGGATDTQYF. Full variable domain (remainder filled in from reference TRBV5-4 and TRBJ2-3): ETGVTQSPTHLIKTRGQQVTLRCSSQSGHNTVSWYQQALGQGPQFIFQYYREEENGRGNFPPRFSGLQFPNYSSELNVNALELDDSALYLCASSSKTSGGATDTQYFGPGTRLTVL.

This rearrangement joins TRBV9 to TRBJ2-1, with D unresolved. Trimming pared 4 bases from V and 0 bases from J, leaving 14 bases between. The length of the CDR3 is 16 residues. The germline gives CDR1 SGDLS, CDR2 YYNGEE. In nucleotides, the CDR3 is TGTGCCAGCAGCCTAGGCTTGTCAGACTCCTACAATGAGCAGTTCTTC. Amino acid sequence: CASSLGLSDSYNEQFF.

With regard to this clone: Relative to the germline gene, one junction end is altered; a read error may explain this. The chain uses TRBV6-5 and TRBJ2-7; 9 bases are shared with TRBD1. The CDR3 spans 15 residues. The germline V gene encodes CDR1 MNHEY and CDR2 SVGAGI. CDR3 residues: CASSPPGQGSHEQYF. CDR3 DNA sequence: TGTGCCAGCAGTCCTCCGGGACAGGGCTCCCACGAGCAGTACTTC.

The chain employs TRBV19 and TRBJ2-3; 11 positions match TRBD2. Germline loops: CDR1 LNHDA, CDR2 SQIVND (reference sequence). J gave up 2 bases and V 3 bases, and 4 bases lay outside the gene matches. The length of the CDR3 is 16 residues. The CDR3 is CASSMGLAVNTDTQYF. CDR3 DNA: TGTGCCAGTAGTATGGGACTAGCGGTCAACACAGATACGCAGTATTTT.

The V and J genes are TRBV6-5 and TRBJ1-2, with D maybe TRBD1 (5 bases). Germline CDR1 is MNHEY and CDR2 is SVGAGI. Trimming removed 8 bases from V and 4 bases from J, with 11 bases in between. The CDR3 covers 12 residues. This CDR3 reads CASSRQFYGYTF. The CDR3 region has the DNA TGTGCCAGCTCGCGACAGTTCTATGGCTACACCTTC.

This sequence joins TRBV9 and TRBJ2-5; 9 bases line up with TRBD2. There are 18 residues in the CDR3. Germline assignment: CDR1 SGDLS and CDR2 YYNGEE. V lost 3 bases, J lost 4 bases, and 16 bases stayed unmatched. CDR3 loop: CASSAGGVGSGGLETQYF. The CDR3 DNA reads TGTGCCAGCAGCGCTGGAGGGGTCGGTAGCGGGGGTTTAGAGACCCAGTACTTC.

V usage is TRBV29-1 and J usage is TRBJ2-7, with 9 positions matching TRBD1. Germline CDR1 and CDR2: SQVTM and ANQGSEA. This CDR3 comprises 12 residues. With 4 bases clipped from V and 6 bases from J, the junction kept 4 bases outside the gene matches. The CDR3 is CSVGTGASEQYF. CDR3 coding DNA: TGCAGCGTTGGGACAGGGGCGAGCGAGCAGTACTTC.

V usage is TRBV6-6 and J usage is TRBJ2-7; the D gene is possibly TRBD1 (7 bases). Trimming left V 7 bases short and J 0 bases short, with 19 bases between. Germline V gene sequence: CDR1 MNHNY, CDR2 SVGAGI (reference sequence). The CDR3 length is 16 residues. As DNA, the CDR3 is TGTGCCAGCACTCAACTCTGGGGGGACAGCTCCTACGAGCAGTACTTC. Translation: CASTQLWGDSSYEQYF.

CDR3 protein: CASSSRGRNEQFF. As DNA, the CDR3 is TGTGCCAGCAGCTCTCGGGGGAGGAATGAGCAGTTCTTC. The chain joins TRBV3-1 (or the pseudogene TRBV3-2) to TRBJ2-1, with D possibly being TRBD2 (6 bases). The CDR3 has 13 amino acids. Trimming pared 5 bases from V and 7 bases from J, leaving 12 bases between. Germline lookup yields CDR1 LGHDT and CDR2 YNNKEL (reference sequence).

The chain carries TRBV29-1 and TRBJ1-4; D may be TRBD1 (5 bases). The length of the CDR3 is 13 residues. V was clipped by 6 bases and J by 5 bases, with 13 bases between them. Germline lookup yields CDR1 SQVTM and CDR2 ANQGSEA. DNA of the CDR3: TGCAGCGTGACCGGGACTGGGAATGAAAAACTGTTTTTT. Translated: CSVTGTGNEKLFF.

This sequence joins TRBV18 and TRBJ2-7; D call uncertain. Trimming left V 3 bases short and J 5 bases short, with 8 bases between. The germline CDR1 and CDR2 sequences are KGHSH and LQKENI. CDR3 length equals 12 residues. In DNA form, the CDR3 reads TGTGCCAGCTCACCCCAGCGCGACGAGCAGTACTTC. As protein: CASSPQRDEQYF.

The rearrangement uses TRBV4-3 and TRBJ2-7, with a tentative D call TRBD1 (5 bases). Germline CDR1 reads LGHNA; CDR2 reads YSLEER. V lost 0 bases and J 6 bases, leaving 15 bases between the germline ends. The CDR3 has 15 amino acids. The chain's CDR3 is CASSQDRHIRVEQYF. The CDR3 DNA follows: TGCGCCAGCAGCCAAGATCGACACATCAGGGTCGAGCAGTACTTC.

The rearrangement links TRBV6-2 or TRBV6-3 to TRBJ1-2; TRBD1 aligns across 9 bases. Germline CDR1 reads MNHEY; CDR2 reads SVGEGT. This CDR3 region has 15 residues. Trimming took 0 bases from V and 2 from J; bases not matched to a gene: 1. The CDR3 reads CASSYSGTGNYGYTF. In DNA form, the CDR3 reads TGTGCCAGCAGTTACTCCGGGACAGGGAACTATGGCTACACCTTC.

The count of this clone is one. The chain is built from TRBV7-3 and TRBJ2-5; a possible D gene is TRBD2 (5 bases). The CDR3 contains 14 residues. From germline, CDR1 is SGHTA and CDR2 FQGTGA. Trimming pared 5 bases from V and 5 bases from J, leaving 15 bases between. This chain's CDR3 is CASSPVGERETQYF. The CDR3 bases are TGTGCCAGCAGCCCAGTGGGTGAGCGGGAGACCCAGTACTTC.

V usage is TRBV6-2 or TRBV6-3 and J usage is TRBJ2-5; the D gene is possibly TRBD1 (5 bases). Trimming took off 1 base at V and 2 bases at J, with 14 bases between the two ends. Per the germline V gene, CDR1 is MNHEY and CDR2 is SVGEGT. This CDR3 contains 16 residues. DNA of the CDR3: TGTGCCAGCAGTTACTGGTCTAGGAAGGGGCAAGAGACCCAGTACTTC. It yields the protein CASSYWSRKGQETQYF.

The genes are TRBV27 and TRBJ2-1; TRBD2 matches at 7 bases. The CDR3 extends over 12 amino acids. Germline V gene data show CDR1 as MNHEY and CDR2 as SMNVEV (reference sequence). V dropped 8 bases and J dropped 5; count of bases not matched to a gene: 3. CDR3 coding DNA: TGTGCCAGCGCCCGGGGGGACAATGAGCAGTTCTTC. It specifies CASARGDNEQFF.

This sequence joins TRBV7-9 and TRBJ2-4; perhaps TRBD2 as D (6 bases). This CDR3 has 16 residues. Germline V gene sequence: CDR1 SEHNR, CDR2 FQNEAQ (reference sequence). Between the trimmed V and J ends, which lost 2 bases and 0 bases, there was a span of 11 bases. In nucleotides, the CDR3 is TGTGCCAGCAGCTTACCGCAGGGACTAGCCAAAAACATTCAGTACTTC. Amino acids: CASSLPQGLAKNIQYF.

This chain uses TRBV7-2 with TRBJ2-5; 14 nucleotides agree with TRBD2. Germline V CDR1 and CDR2: SGHTA, FQGNSA. J gave up 1 base and V 3 bases, and 4 bases lay outside the gene matches. This CDR3 has 17 residues. This CDR3 reads CASSFPGTSGSQETQYF. DNA for the CDR3: TGTGCCAGCAGCTTTCCGGGGACTAGCGGGAGCCAAGAGACCCAGTACTTC.